The next 25 T cell receptor beta chains were all read from a single sample in a study of T cells after yellow fever vaccination. TCRdb re-called the 5' RACE reads through MiXCR, storing one row per CDR3 protein. The sample records about 300,000 distinct CDR3 sequences, approximately 8% being singletons. Specimen: CD4+ T cells sorted from PBMCs, collected 5 days after the yellow fever booster vaccination. These receptors came from a man in his late teens or twenties who received the YFV17D yellow fever vaccine.

The chain combines TRBV5-1 with TRBJ2-3, with TRBD2 identical over 11 bases. This CDR3 region has 16 residues. The V and J ends lost 3 bases and 2 bases, in that order; junction bases with no gene match: 5. Germline lookup yields CDR1 SGHRS and CDR2 YFSETQ. The CDR3 is CASSSLAGALTDTQYF. CDR3 DNA: TGCGCCAGCAGCTCACTAGCGGGGGCCCTCACAGATACGCAGTATTTT.

The table lists this clonotype with many counts. The chain employs TRBV2 and TRBJ1-6; the match to TRBD1 covers 9 bases. J was trimmed by 9 bases and V by 1 base; bases with no gene match: 4. The CDR3 has 15 residues. Germline values: CDR1 SNHLY, CDR2 FYNNEI. CDR3 sequence: CASSEEGTGFSPLHF. The CDR3 DNA reads TGTGCCAGCAGTGAAGAAGGGACAGGGTTTTCACCCCTCCACTTT.

The sample holds a few counts of this clonotype. This chain joins TRBV4-1 and TRBJ2-7; 10 bases are a match to TRBD1. Germline V gene lookup returns CDR1 MGHRA and CDR2 YSYEKL. The V segment lost 3 bases and the J segment 4 bases; nucleotides outside the gene matches: 12. This CDR3 region has 17 residues. CDR3: CASSHHDRDRGVYEQYV. The CDR3 DNA sequence: TGCGCCAGCAGCCATCACGACCGGGACAGGGGTGTGTACGAGCAGTACGTC.

V usage is TRBV7-2 and J usage is TRBJ2-7, with 7 bases identical to TRBD2. The CDR3 contains 14 residues. The V and J ends lost 4 bases and 0 bases, in that order; junction bases with no gene match: 3. Germline V lookup: CDR1 SGHTA, CDR2 FQGNSA. CDR3 bases: TGTGCCAGCAGCTCCGGGACTACCTCCTACGAGCAGTACGTC. Amino acids: CASSSGTTSYEQYV.

There are many counts of this clonotype. The V call is TRBV5-1, the J call TRBJ2-3, with 9 bases aligning to TRBD2. Trimming at V came to 4 bases and at J to 2 bases, leaving 5 bases not matched to a gene. The CDR3 has 15 amino acids. CDR1 and CDR2 from the germline V gene are SGHRS and YFSETQ. The CDR3 here is CASSQERGATDTQYF. DNA for the CDR3: TGCGCCAGCAGCCAGGAGCGGGGGGCCACAGATACGCAGTATTTT. Based on the CDR3 plus reference TRBV5-1 and TRBJ2-3, the full variable domain is KAGVTQTPRYLIKTRGQQVTLSCSPISGHRSVSWYQQTPGQGLQFLFEYFSETQRNKGNFPGRFSGRQFSNSRSEMNVSTLELGDSALYLCASSQERGATDTQYFGPGTRLTVL.

This clonotype was detected ten times or more. The chain has TRBV5-1 and TRBJ2-5, with TRBD2 as a possible D gene (6 bases). Germline CDR1 and CDR2: SGHRS and YFSETQ. V lost 8 bases to trimming and J lost 4 bases, with 15 bases between them. There are 13 residues in the CDR3. In DNA form, the CDR3 reads TGCGCCAGTCGCGGGGATTGGGGAGAGACCCAGTACTTC. Its protein is CASRGDWGETQYF.

This clonotype was seen more than once but under ten times. Here the CDR3 DNA reads TGCGCCAGCAGCCCGCAGCCTGCTTCACCCCTCCACTTT. As protein: CASSPQPASPLHF. This chain links TRBV4-3 with TRBJ1-6; the D is unclear. The V end was cut by 4 bases, the J end by 9 bases, with 10 bases between. Germline V gives CDR1 LGHNA, CDR2 YSLEER. The CDR3 is 13 residues long.

This clonotype was seen more than once but under ten times. The V gene is TRBV9, the J gene TRBJ2-1; 9 nucleotides match TRBD2. After removal of 0 bases from V and 2 bases from J, the junction contained 0 bases not matched to a gene. This CDR3 comprises 15 residues. CDR1 is SGDLS and CDR2 is YYNGEE in the germline V gene. As DNA, the CDR3 is TGTGCCAGCAGCGTAGGACTAGCGGCCTACAATGAGCAGTTCTTC. Protein: CASSVGLAAYNEQFF.

This clonotype appeared a few times. V gene TRBV5-1 combines with J gene TRBJ2-1, with 9 bases matching TRBD2. V trimming: 4 bases; J trimming: 6 bases; junction bases outside the gene matches: 11. The CDR3 is made up of 16 amino acids. Germline V gives CDR1 SGHRS, CDR2 YFSETQ. The CDR3 spells CASSRLMSGGSNEQFF. The CDR3 region has the DNA TGCGCCAGCAGCAGACTAATGAGCGGGGGGTCCAATGAGCAGTTCTTC.

The rearrangement links TRBV4-2 to TRBJ2-5; D unresolved. This CDR3 contains 13 residues. V was trimmed by 0 bases and J by 7 bases, leaving 9 bases between them. Germline V gene data show CDR1 as LGHNA and CDR2 as YNFKEQ. CDR3 in amino acids: CASSQDTIGTQYF. As DNA, the CDR3 is TGTGCCAGCAGCCAAGACACAATAGGGACCCAGTACTTC.

This clonotype was found many times. The genes are TRBV9 and TRBJ2-1, with a possible D match to TRBD2 (5 bases). This CDR3 region has 15 residues. The germline V and J ends were trimmed by 3 bases and 1 base, with 11 bases remaining between them. Germline CDR1 SGDLS, CDR2 YYNGEE. Here the CDR3 DNA reads TGTGCCAGCAGCGCCGGAGCGGCGTCCTACAATGAGCAGTTCTTC. It specifies CASSAGAASYNEQFF.

Points on this clonotype: A clone one base away is much larger, so this may be a read error. CDR3 sequence: CASTLRRMNTEAFF. CDR3 in DNA: TGTGCCAGCACCCTCCGTAGGATGAACACTGAAGCTTTCTTT. The chain joins TRBV28 to TRBJ1-1; D remains unclear. V was trimmed by 7 bases and J by 0 bases, leaving 12 bases between them. Germline V gene data show CDR1 as MDHEN and CDR2 as SYDVKM. This CDR3 has 14 residues. The full variable domain, completed using reference TRBV28 and TRBJ1-1, is DVKVTQSSRYLVKRTGEKVFLECVQDMDHENMFWYRQDPGLGLRLIYFSYDVKMKEKGDIPEGYSVSREKKERFSLILESASTNQTSMYLCASTLRRMNTEAFFGQGTRLTVV.

There are a few counts of this clonotype. The J gene is TRBJ2-5, the V gene TRBV12-3 or TRBV12-4, with 7 positions matching TRBD2. The CDR3 spans 15 residues. Trimming took 0 bases from V and 2 from J; bases not matched to a gene: 3. DNA of the CDR3: TGTGCCAGCAGTTTAGCAGCGGGGTTACAAGAGACCCAGTACTTC. Its translation: CASSLAAGLQETQYF.

This clonotype was counted a few times. The rearrangement uses TRBV5-1 and TRBJ2-5; D is undetermined. Deletions cut 5 bases from V and 3 bases from J, with 14 bases between. This CDR3 has 14 amino acids. The V gene's germline CDR1 is SGHRS and CDR2 YFSETQ. CDR3 sequence reads: CASSSGRLEETQYF. CDR3 bases: TGCGCCAGCAGTTCCGGACGCCTTGAAGAGACCCAGTACTTC.

This clonotype was observed a few times. The chain carries TRBV12-3 or TRBV12-4 and TRBJ2-7; unclear D gene. The CDR3 spans 14 residues. The V end was cut by 7 bases, the J end by 0 bases, with 13 bases between. The CDR3 DNA is TGTGCCAGCAAGGGTTTTAGATCCTCCTACGAGCAGTACTTC. It codes for CASKGFRSSYEQYF.

The chain carries TRBV12-3 or TRBV12-4 and TRBJ1-6, with TRBD1 matching 7 bases. The V segment lost 5 bases and the J segment 11 bases; nucleotides outside the gene matches: 9. The CDR3 is 14 residues long. The CDR3 loop is CASSPRTGVPPLHF. CDR3 coding DNA: TGTGCCAGCAGTCCCCGGACAGGAGTTCCACCCCTCCACTTT.

This clonotype occurred a few times. V gene TRBV28 combines with J gene TRBJ1-2; the D gene is possibly TRBD1 (6 bases). Trimming took 10 bases from V and 3 from J, leaving 12 bases between them. The CDR3 is 12 amino acids. The germline CDR1 and CDR2 sequences are MDHEN and SYDVKM. CDR3 sequence: CATHPGDYGYTF. CDR3 sequence (DNA): TGTGCCACCCACCCAGGGGACTATGGCTACACCTTC.

The chain joins TRBV20-1 to TRBJ2-5; 8 nucleotides align to TRBD1. The CDR3 length is 16 residues. J was trimmed by 1 base and V by 0 bases; bases with no gene match: 7. The germline gives CDR1 DFQATT, CDR2 SNEGSKA (reference sequence). CDR3 in amino acids: CSARDPTGGSQETQYF. In DNA form, the CDR3 reads TGCAGTGCTAGAGATCCCACAGGGGGGTCCCAAGAGACCCAGTACTTC.

The J gene is TRBJ2-3, the V gene TRBV5-1; D not resolved. V was trimmed by 0 bases and J by 2 bases, leaving 10 bases between them. From germline, CDR1 is SGHRS and CDR2 YFSETQ. The CDR3 runs 15 residues. The CDR3 nucleotides read TGCGCCAGCAGCTTGGCTGGGCAGCCCACAGATACGCAGTATTTT. This codes for CASSLAGQPTDTQYF.

This clonotype was detected only a few times. The gene calls are TRBV10-3 and TRBJ2-3; TRBD2 might be the D (6 bases). The germline CDR1 and CDR2 sequences are ENHRY and SYGVKD. This CDR3 has 14 amino acids. Trimming pared 4 bases from V and 5 bases from J, leaving 13 bases between. CDR3 DNA: TGTGCCATCAGTGTTGGCGGGAACAAAGATACGCAGTATTTT. Translation gives CAISVGGNKDTQYF.

This clonotype turned up a few times. The gene calls are TRBV5-1 and TRBJ2-6; 9 bases agree with TRBD1. The junction had 9 bases not matched to a gene; V was cut back by 4 bases and J by 13 bases. Germline lookup yields CDR1 SGHRS and CDR2 YFSETQ. The CDR3 has 14 amino acids. CDR3 amino acids: CASSPGQGDGVLTF. CDR3 bases: TGCGCCAGCAGCCCGGGACAGGGCGACGGGGTCCTGACTTTC.

The chain links TRBV5-1 to TRBJ2-3; TRBD2 aligns across 10 bases. V shed 2 bases, J shed 0 bases, and the junction held 3 bases outside the gene matches. CDR3 length equals 16 residues. Looked up from germline, CDR1 is SGHRS and CDR2 is YFSETQ. The CDR3 sequence: CASSFTSGVSTDTQYF. The CDR3 bases are TGCGCCAGCAGCTTTACTAGCGGGGTTAGCACAGATACGCAGTATTTT.

This chain joins TRBV3-2 and TRBJ2-7; TRBD1 is the table's D call, not checked against the DNA. TRBV3-2 has pseudogene status. The CDR3 covers 14 residues. Written as DNA, the CDR3 is TGTGCCAGCAGCCATAGGACAGAAAATTACGAGCAGTACTTC. Its translation: CASSHRTENYEQYF.

There are many counts of this clonotype. V usage is TRBV10-3 and J usage is TRBJ2-5; a weak D match, TRBD2 (5 bases). Trimming cost V 6 bases and J 2 bases, with 7 bases left between them. Looked up from germline, CDR1 is ENHRY and CDR2 is SYGVKD. CDR3 length equals 12 residues. CDR3: CAISGEQETQYF. For the CDR3, the DNA is TGTGCCATCAGCGGGGAACAAGAGACCCAGTACTTC.

At least ten counts were recorded for this clonotype. This chain connects TRBV5-1 to TRBJ1-5, with TRBD1 matching 9 bases. The J segment lost 0 bases and the V segment lost 0 bases, leaving 4 bases of the junction unmatched. This CDR3 comprises 17 residues. Germline V CDR1 and CDR2: SGHRS, YFSETQ. The CDR3 DNA sequence: TGCGCCAGCAGCTTGGAAGTGACAGGGGGTAGCAATCAGCCCCAGCATTTT. Encoded protein: CASSLEVTGGSNQPQHF.